The T cell receptor beta chain under discussion was sequenced for a study of T cell responses to AZD1222 COVID-19 vaccine. CDR1 is WSHSY and CDR2 is SAAADI in the germline V gene. This CDR3 has 14 amino acids. V lost 3 bases and J 9 bases, leaving 15 bases between the germline ends. Clones were sequenced by immunoSEQ multiplex PCR, and TCRdb holds only the in-frame ones, with some missing. The sample comprises under 170,000 clones, around 95% of which are singletons, and over 0.95% rests with the top ten. Study results and limitations: The donor cohort was predominantly white British with a female majority, and clonal diversity may have been underestimated.

This clone came up once. What it binds is not known. The material was peripheral blood, obtained on day 0 of AZD1222 vaccination. The gene calls are TRBV10-2 and TRBJ2-1, with D possibly matching TRBD2 (5 bases). The receptor was derived from an adult in good health. CDR3 bases: TGCGCCAGCAGTGAAACCAGGATAGGGAGTGAGCAGTTCTTC. It yields the protein CASSETRIGSEQFF.